This record covers a single T cell receptor beta chain. This sample stems from a study of blood T cell repertoires in COVID-19. In the study overall: Acute and convalescent COVID-19 specimens originated in the United States, Italy and Spain. The analysed material was cDNA or gDNA that came from T cells, B-cell-depleted T cells, or PBMCs.

As processed by the authors: Scientists estimated how many nucleated cells there were by amplifying reference gene primers. The data were produced by immunoSEQ multiplex PCR, yet TCRdb's version contains in-frame clones alone and is incomplete. The V and J calls and clone size were taken over from that table, and D and trimming were inferred from the DNA. The repertoire holds fewer than 120,000 clones, with nearly 90% as singletons. CDR1 and CDR2 (germline): SQVTM, ANQGSEA. Trimming pared 5 bases from V and 6 bases from J, leaving 7 bases between. The CDR3 length is 11 residues. The specimen was peripheral blood. This clonotype was sampled from a human donor in a cohort sampled during active COVID-19. The chain recombines TRBV29-1 with TRBJ2-2; D is ambiguous. The CDR3 DNA sequence: TGCAGCGTTCGACACGCCGGGGAGCTGTTTTTT. This encodes CSVRHAGELFF.